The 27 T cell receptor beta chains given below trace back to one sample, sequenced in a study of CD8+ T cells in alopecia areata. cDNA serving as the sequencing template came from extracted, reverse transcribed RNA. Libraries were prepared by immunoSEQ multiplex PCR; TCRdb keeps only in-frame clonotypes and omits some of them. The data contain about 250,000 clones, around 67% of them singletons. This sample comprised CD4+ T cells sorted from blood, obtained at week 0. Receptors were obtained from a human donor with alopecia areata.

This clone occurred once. CDR3 nucleotides: TGTGCCAGCAGCCTCACAGATACGCAGTATTTT. Translation gives CASSLTDTQYF. The rearrangement uses TRBV14 and TRBJ2-3; the D is unclear. Germline values: CDR1 SGHDN, CDR2 FVKESK. V lost 4 bases and J lost 2, with 1 base in between. The CDR3 is 11 amino acids.

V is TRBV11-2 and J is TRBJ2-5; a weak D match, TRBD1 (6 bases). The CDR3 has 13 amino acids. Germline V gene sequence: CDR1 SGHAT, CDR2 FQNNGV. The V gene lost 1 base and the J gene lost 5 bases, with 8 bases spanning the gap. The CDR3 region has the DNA TGTGCCAGCAGCTTAGCAGGGGCGGAGACCCAGTACTTC. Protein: CASSLAGAETQYF.

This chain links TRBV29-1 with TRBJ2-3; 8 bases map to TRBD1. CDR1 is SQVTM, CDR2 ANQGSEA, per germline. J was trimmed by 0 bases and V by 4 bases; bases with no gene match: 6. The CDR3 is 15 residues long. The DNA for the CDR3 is TGCAGCGTTGTTGGCGCAGGGGGCAGCACAGATACGCAGTATTTT. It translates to CSVVGAGGSTDTQYF.

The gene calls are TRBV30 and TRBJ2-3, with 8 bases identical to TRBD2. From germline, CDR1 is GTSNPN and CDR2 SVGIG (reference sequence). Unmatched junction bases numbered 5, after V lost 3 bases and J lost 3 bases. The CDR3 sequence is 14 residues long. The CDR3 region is CAWRSGGRTDTQYF. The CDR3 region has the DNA TGTGCCTGGAGGTCGGGGGGGCGGACAGATACGCAGTATTTT.

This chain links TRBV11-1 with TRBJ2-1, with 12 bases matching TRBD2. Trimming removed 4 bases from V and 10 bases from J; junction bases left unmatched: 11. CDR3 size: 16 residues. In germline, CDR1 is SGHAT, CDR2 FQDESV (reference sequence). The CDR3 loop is CASSSSLAGGRPEQFF. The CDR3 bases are TGTGCCAGCAGCTCTAGTCTAGCGGGGGGGCGCCCCGAGCAGTTCTTC.

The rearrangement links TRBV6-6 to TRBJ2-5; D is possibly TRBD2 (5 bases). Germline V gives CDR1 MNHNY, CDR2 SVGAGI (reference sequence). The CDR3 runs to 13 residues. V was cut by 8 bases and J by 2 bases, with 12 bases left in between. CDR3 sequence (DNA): TGTGCCAGCCTACCAAAGCGGCAAGAGACCCAGTACTTC. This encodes CASLPKRQETQYF.

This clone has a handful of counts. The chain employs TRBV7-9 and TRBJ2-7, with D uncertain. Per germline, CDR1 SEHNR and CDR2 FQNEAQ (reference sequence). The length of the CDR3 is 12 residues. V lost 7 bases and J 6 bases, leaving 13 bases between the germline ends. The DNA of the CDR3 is TGTGCCAGCAACTATTGGGGTGGCGAGCAGTACTTC. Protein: CASNYWGGEQYF.

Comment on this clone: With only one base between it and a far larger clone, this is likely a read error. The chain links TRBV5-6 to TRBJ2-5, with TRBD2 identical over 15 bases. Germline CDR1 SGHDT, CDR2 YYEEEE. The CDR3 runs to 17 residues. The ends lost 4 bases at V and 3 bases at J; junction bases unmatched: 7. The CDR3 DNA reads TGTGCCAGCAGCAACGGACTAGCGGGGGGGTCTGAAGAGACCCAGTACTTC. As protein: CASSNGLAGGSEETQYF.

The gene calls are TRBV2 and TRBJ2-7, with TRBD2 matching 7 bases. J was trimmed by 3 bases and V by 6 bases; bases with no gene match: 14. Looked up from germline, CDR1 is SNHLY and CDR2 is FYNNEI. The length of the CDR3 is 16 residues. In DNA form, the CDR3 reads TGTGCCAGCAGCCGAGGGCCCGGGGGGTTCCGCTACGAGCAGTACTTC. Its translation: CASSRGPGGFRYEQYF.

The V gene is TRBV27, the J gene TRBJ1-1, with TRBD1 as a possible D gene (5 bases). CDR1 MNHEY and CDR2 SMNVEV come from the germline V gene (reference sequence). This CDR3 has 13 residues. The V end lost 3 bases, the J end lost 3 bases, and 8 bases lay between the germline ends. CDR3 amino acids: CASSLWGYTEAFF. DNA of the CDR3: TGTGCCAGCAGTTTGTGGGGCTACACTGAAGCTTTCTTT.

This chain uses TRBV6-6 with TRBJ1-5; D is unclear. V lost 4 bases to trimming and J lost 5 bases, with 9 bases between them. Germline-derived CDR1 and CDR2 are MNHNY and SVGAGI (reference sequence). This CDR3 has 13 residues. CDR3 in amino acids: CASSSRQDQPQHF. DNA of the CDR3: TGTGCCAGCAGTTCCCGGCAGGATCAGCCCCAGCATTTT.

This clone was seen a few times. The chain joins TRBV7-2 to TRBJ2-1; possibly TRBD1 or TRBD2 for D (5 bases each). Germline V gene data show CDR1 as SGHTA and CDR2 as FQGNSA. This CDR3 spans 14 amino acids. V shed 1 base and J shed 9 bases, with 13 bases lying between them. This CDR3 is CASSLGQLRGEQFF. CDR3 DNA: TGTGCCAGCAGCTTAGGTCAGCTGAGGGGTGAGCAGTTCTTC.

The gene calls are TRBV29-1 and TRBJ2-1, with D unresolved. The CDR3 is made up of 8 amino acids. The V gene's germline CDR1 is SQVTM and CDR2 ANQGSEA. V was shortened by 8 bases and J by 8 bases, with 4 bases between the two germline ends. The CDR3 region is CSLDEQFF. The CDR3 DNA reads TGCAGCCTCGATGAGCAGTTCTTC.

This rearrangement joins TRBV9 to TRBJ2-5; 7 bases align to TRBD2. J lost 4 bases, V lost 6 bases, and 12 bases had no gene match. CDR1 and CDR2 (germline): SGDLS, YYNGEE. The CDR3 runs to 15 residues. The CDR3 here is CASTLEGGPRETQYF. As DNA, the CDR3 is TGTGCCAGCACCCTGGAGGGAGGGCCACGAGAGACCCAGTACTTC.

CDR3 coding DNA: TGTGCCAGCAGCCCCCGGACTAGCGGGGGGAGATACAATGAGCAGTTCTTC. This encodes CASSPRTSGGRYNEQFF. The chain uses TRBV4-2 and TRBJ2-1; 14 bases agree with TRBD2. Trimming at V came to 4 bases and at J to 4 bases, leaving 6 bases not matched to a gene. Germline CDR1 LGHNA, CDR2 YNFKEQ. The CDR3 runs to 17 residues.

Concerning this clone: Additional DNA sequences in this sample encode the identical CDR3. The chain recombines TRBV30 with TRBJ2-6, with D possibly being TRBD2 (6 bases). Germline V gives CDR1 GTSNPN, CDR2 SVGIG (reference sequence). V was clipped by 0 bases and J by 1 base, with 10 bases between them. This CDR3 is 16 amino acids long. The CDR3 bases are TGTGCCTGGAGTGTACGAGGAGGGTCTGGGGCCAACGTCCTGACTTTC. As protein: CAWSVRGGSGANVLTF.

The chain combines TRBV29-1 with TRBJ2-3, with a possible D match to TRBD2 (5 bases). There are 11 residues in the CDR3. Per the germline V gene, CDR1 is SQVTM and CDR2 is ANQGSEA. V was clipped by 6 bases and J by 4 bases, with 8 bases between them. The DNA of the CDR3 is TGCAGCGTGAGGGCTCCAGATACGCAGTATTTT. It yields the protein CSVRAPDTQYF.

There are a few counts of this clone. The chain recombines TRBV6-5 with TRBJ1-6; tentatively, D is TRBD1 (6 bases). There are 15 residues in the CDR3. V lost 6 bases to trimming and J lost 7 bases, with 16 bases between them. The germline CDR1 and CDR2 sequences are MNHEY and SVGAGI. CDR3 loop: CASRGGGSINSPLHF. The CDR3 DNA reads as TGTGCCAGCAGAGGGGGGGGCTCGATCAATTCACCCCTCCACTTT.

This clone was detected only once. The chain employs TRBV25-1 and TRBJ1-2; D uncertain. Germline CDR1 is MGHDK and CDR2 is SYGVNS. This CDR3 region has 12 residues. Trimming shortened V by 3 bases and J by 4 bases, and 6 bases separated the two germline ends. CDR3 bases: TGTGCCAGCAGTGACCCGGGCTATGGCTACACCTTC. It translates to CASSDPGYGYTF.

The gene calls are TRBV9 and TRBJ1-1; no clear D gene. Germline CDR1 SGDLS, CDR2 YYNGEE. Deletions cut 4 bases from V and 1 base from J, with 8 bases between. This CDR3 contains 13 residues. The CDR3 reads CASSPYPNTEAFF. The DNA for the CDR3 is TGTGCCAGCAGCCCTTATCCGAACACTGAAGCTTTCTTT. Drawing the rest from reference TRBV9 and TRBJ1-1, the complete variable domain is DSGVTQTPKHLITATGQRVTLRCSPRSGDLSVYWYQQSLDQGLQFLIQYYNGEERAKGNILERFSAQQFPDLHSELNLSSLELGDSALYFCASSPYPNTEAFFGQGTRLTVV.

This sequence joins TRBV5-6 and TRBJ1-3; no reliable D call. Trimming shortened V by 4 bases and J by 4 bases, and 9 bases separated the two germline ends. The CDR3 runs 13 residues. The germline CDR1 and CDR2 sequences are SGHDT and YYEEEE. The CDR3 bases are TGTGCCAGCAGCCCGACGCTCGGAAACACCATATATTTT. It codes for CASSPTLGNTIYF.

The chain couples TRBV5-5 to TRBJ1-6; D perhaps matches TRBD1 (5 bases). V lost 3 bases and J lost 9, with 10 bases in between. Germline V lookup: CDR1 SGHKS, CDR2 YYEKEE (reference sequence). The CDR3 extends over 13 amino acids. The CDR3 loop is CASSSGPISPLHF. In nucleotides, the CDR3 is TGTGCCAGCAGCTCGGGACCGATTTCACCCCTCCACTTT.

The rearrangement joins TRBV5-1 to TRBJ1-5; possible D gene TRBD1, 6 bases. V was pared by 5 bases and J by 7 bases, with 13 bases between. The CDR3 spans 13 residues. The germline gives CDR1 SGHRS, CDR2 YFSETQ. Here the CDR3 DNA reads TGCGCCAGCAGGTGGGGGGCGGGCCAGCCCCAGCATTTT. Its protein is CASRWGAGQPQHF.

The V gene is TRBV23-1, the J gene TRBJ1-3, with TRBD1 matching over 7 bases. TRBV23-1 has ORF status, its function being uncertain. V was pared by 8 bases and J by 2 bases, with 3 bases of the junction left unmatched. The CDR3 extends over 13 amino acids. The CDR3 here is CASRTGPGNTIYF. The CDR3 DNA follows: TGCGCCAGCCGGACAGGCCCTGGAAACACCATATATTTT.

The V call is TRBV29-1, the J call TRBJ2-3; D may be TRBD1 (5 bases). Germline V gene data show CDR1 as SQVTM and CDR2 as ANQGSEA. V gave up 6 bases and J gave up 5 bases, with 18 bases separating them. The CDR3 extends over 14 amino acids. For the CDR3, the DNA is TGCAGCGTCCTCATGTTGGGGCTGGGAGATACGCAGTATTTT. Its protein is CSVLMLGLGDTQYF.

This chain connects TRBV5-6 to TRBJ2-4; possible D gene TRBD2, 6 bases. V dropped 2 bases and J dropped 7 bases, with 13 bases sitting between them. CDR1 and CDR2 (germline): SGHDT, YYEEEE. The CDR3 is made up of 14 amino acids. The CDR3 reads CASSLTGVENIQYF. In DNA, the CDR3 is TGTGCCAGCAGCTTAACGGGAGTTGAGAACATTCAGTACTTC.

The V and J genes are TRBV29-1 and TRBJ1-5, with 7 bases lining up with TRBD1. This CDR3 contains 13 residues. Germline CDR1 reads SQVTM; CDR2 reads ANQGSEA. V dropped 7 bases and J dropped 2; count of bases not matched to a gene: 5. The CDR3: CSAARGRNQPQHF. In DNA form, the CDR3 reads TGCAGCGCAGCGAGGGGGCGCAATCAGCCCCAGCATTTT.